Presented here are 17 T cell receptor beta chains from one specimen sequenced in a study of blood T cell repertoires in COVID-19. Assay: immunoSEQ multiplex PCR; the TCRdb copy retains only in-frame clones and omits some. The sample has over 70,000 clones; about nine tenths are singletons. The sample taken for sequencing was peripheral blood. Receptor source: a woman older than 75 with acute or convalescent COVID-19.

Only one count was recorded for this clone. V usage is TRBV28 and J usage is TRBJ1-1; D not resolved. The V gene lost 11 bases and the J gene lost 0 bases, with 10 bases spanning the gap. The germline V gene encodes CDR1 MDHEN and CDR2 SYDVKM. The CDR3 sequence is 12 residues long. CDR3 sequence reads: CAAEAVNTEAFF. DNA of the CDR3: TGTGCCGCCGAGGCGGTGAACACTGAAGCTTTCTTT.

Here the CDR3 reads CASSLEARQGRGAFF. CDR3 sequence (DNA): TGTGCCAGCAGCTTGGAAGCGAGACAGGGGAGAGGAGCTTTCTTT. V usage is TRBV5-5 and J usage is TRBJ1-1, with TRBD1 identical over 8 bases. The junction had 11 bases not matched to a gene; V was cut back by 0 bases and J by 10 bases. CDR1 and CDR2 from the germline V gene are SGHKS and YYEKEE (reference sequence). CDR3 length equals 15 residues.

The genes are TRBV7-8 and TRBJ1-5; 8 bases fit TRBD1. The CDR3 is 15 amino acids. The V segment lost 5 bases and the J segment 4 bases; nucleotides outside the gene matches: 7. Germline V gene sequence: CDR1 SGHVS, CDR2 FQNEAQ. The CDR3 DNA reads TGTGCCAGCAGCGCCGGACAGGGCTCTAATCAGCCCCAGCATTTT. This translates into CASSAGQGSNQPQHF.

The chain links TRBV2 to TRBJ1-1, with D hard to call. Per germline, CDR1 SNHLY and CDR2 FYNNEI. Deletions cut 5 bases from V and 5 bases from J, with 12 bases between. The CDR3 runs 13 residues. The CDR3 coding sequence is TGTGCCAGCAGTTCACGACAAGATACTGAAGCTTTCTTT. Amino acid sequence: CASSSRQDTEAFF.

This clone was recorded once. This chain links TRBV9 with TRBJ2-1; TRBD2 matches 11 bases. V lost 0 bases and J lost 8; bases outside the gene matches: 7. This CDR3 comprises 16 residues. The germline V gene encodes CDR1 SGDLS and CDR2 YYNGEE. The CDR3 nucleotides read TGTGCCAGCAGCGTAGAATTACTAGCGGGAGTTGATGAGCAGTTCTTC. Residues: CASSVELLAGVDEQFF.

The chain has TRBV2 and TRBJ1-1; D uncertain. Trimming cost V 2 bases and J 0 bases, with 7 bases left between them. The CDR3 has 14 residues. Germline assignment: CDR1 SNHLY and CDR2 FYNNEI. The CDR3 nucleotides read TGTGCCAGCAGTGAACAGTTTATGAACACTGAAGCTTTCTTT. Its translation: CASSEQFMNTEAFF.

The chain joins TRBV19 to TRBJ1-6, with 8 bases lining up with TRBD1. The CDR3 runs to 15 residues. Germline CDR1 is LNHDA and CDR2 is SQIVND (reference sequence). V lost 4 bases, J lost 8 bases, and 7 bases stayed unmatched. The CDR3 coding sequence is TGTGCCAGTAGTAGAGACAGGGGTGGGTATTCACCCCTCCACTTT. Protein product: CASSRDRGGYSPLHF.

V gene TRBV5-1 combines with J gene TRBJ2-1, with 9 bases that match TRBD2. The CDR3 covers 14 residues. Trimming cost V 6 bases and J 1 base; bases outside gene matches: 2. The V gene's germline CDR1 is SGHRS and CDR2 YFSETQ. The CDR3 protein is CASNLAGSYNEQFF. CDR3 DNA: TGCGCCAGCAACCTAGCGGGGTCCTACAATGAGCAGTTCTTC.

This chain uses TRBV5-1 with TRBJ1-2; the match to TRBD1 covers 12 bases. The CDR3 runs to 14 residues. V shed 4 bases and J 8 bases; nucleotides not matched to a gene: 6. CDR1 is SGHRS, CDR2 YFSETQ, per germline. The chain's CDR3 is CASSPGQGAEGYTF. The CDR3 DNA follows: TGCGCCAGCAGCCCGGGACAGGGGGCGGAAGGCTACACCTTC.

The chain combines TRBV3-1 (or the pseudogene TRBV3-2) with TRBJ2-2, with 12 bases matching TRBD1. Trimming took 3 bases from V and 5 from J; bases not matched to a gene: 1. CDR3 length equals 15 residues. CDR1 and CDR2 from the germline V gene are LGHDT and YNNKEL (reference sequence). The CDR3 loop reads CASSQGQGATGELFF. The DNA for the CDR3 is TGTGCCAGCAGCCAGGGACAGGGGGCGACCGGGGAGCTGTTTTTT.

The chain carries TRBV9 and TRBJ2-7; D is possibly TRBD2 (7 bases). Trimming took 6 bases from V and 2 from J, leaving 18 bases between them. Looked up from germline, CDR1 is SGDLS and CDR2 is YYNGEE. CDR3 length equals 15 residues. The CDR3 region is CASNPGGRGTYEQYF. CDR3 DNA sequence: TGTGCCAGCAACCCCGGGGGGCGGGGAACCTACGAGCAGTACTTC.

This clone was recorded a few times. The chain is built from TRBV28 and TRBJ1-1, with D perhaps matching TRBD1 (6 bases). The V end lost 4 bases, the J end lost 7 bases, and 16 bases lay between the germline ends. Germline CDR1 MDHEN, CDR2 SYDVKM. This CDR3 spans 14 amino acids. The CDR3: CASSSLYRADEAFF. In nucleotides, the CDR3 is TGTGCCAGCAGTTCTCTATACAGGGCTGATGAAGCTTTCTTT.

The J gene is TRBJ1-3, the V gene TRBV2, with D possibly TRBD1 on 6 matching bases. The germline V gene encodes CDR1 SNHLY and CDR2 FYNNEI. Trimming left V 5 bases short and J 0 bases short, with 11 bases between. The CDR3 is made up of 15 amino acids. The CDR3 loop reads CASSRGQSSGNTIYF. For the CDR3, the DNA is TGTGCCAGCAGTCGAGGACAGAGCTCTGGAAACACCATATATTTT.

The chain has TRBV5-5 and TRBJ1-2, with D perhaps matching TRBD1 (6 bases). V lost 4 bases and J 5 bases, leaving 15 bases between the germline ends. Germline assignment: CDR1 SGHKS and CDR2 YYEKEE (reference sequence). The CDR3 totals 14 residues. The CDR3 region is CASSPLGAGYGYTF. The CDR3 region has the DNA TGTGCCAGCAGCCCCCTGGGGGCAGGGTATGGCTACACCTTC.

This chain joins TRBV29-1 and TRBJ1-1, with a weak D call TRBD1 (5 bases). The CDR3 totals 12 residues. V shed 0 bases and J shed 6 bases, with 8 bases lying between them. Looked up from germline, CDR1 is SQVTM and CDR2 is ANQGSEA. CDR3 coding DNA: TGCAGCGTTGAAGACAGGGTGTCTGAAGCTTTCTTT. Its protein is CSVEDRVSEAFF.

The rearrangement joins TRBV9 to TRBJ2-7; maybe TRBD2 (5 bases). V was pared by 0 bases and J by 2 bases, with 12 bases between. CDR3 length equals 15 residues. CDR1 and CDR2 from the germline V gene are SGDLS and YYNGEE. CDR3 sequence (DNA): TGTGCCAGCAGCGTAGCCGCCGGGGTCACCTACGAGCAGTACTTC. Protein sequence: CASSVAAGVTYEQYF.

The V gene is TRBV27, the J gene TRBJ2-7, with a weak D call TRBD1 (6 bases). The CDR3 is made up of 13 amino acids. The germline V and J ends were trimmed by 2 bases and 4 bases, with 9 bases remaining between them. Germline values: CDR1 MNHEY, CDR2 SMNVEV (reference sequence). Here the CDR3 reads CASSLRGSYEQYF. The DNA for the CDR3 is TGTGCCAGCAGTTTAAGGGGGTCTTACGAGCAGTACTTC.